This entry lists 2 T cell receptor beta chains sequenced from one sample in a study of siplizumab effects on memory and regulatory T cells. The data were produced by immunoSEQ multiplex PCR, yet TCRdb's version contains in-frame clones alone and is incomplete. The repertoire holds fewer than 85,000 clones, with around 90% as singletons. The sample consisted of Tregs sorted from blood. Every receptor here comes from a human donor in good health.

The chain couples TRBV20-1 to TRBJ1-1; D gene uncertain. The V end was cut by 4 bases, the J end by 5 bases, with 5 bases between. CDR1 and CDR2 (germline): DFQATT, SNEGSKA (reference sequence). CDR3 length: 10 amino acids. The CDR3: CSAISTEAFF. The CDR3 coding sequence is TGCAGTGCTATATCGACTGAAGCTTTCTTT.

This chain connects TRBV27 to TRBJ1-1; a weak D match, TRBD1 (5 bases). The ends were cut back, 6 bases at V and 6 bases at J, with 8 bases in the middle. CDR3 size: 11 residues. Germline V CDR1 and CDR2: MNHEY, SMNVEV (reference sequence). CDR3 in amino acids: CASRGRAEAFF. For the CDR3, the DNA is TGTGCCAGCAGGGGACGGGCTGAAGCTTTCTTT.